One and the same sample provided the 32 T cell receptor beta chains below, sequenced in a study of CD8 T cells in ankylosing spondylitis. The antigens of these receptors remain unknown. Study outcomes and limitations: Within ankylosing spondylitis blood, a TCR beta motif made up of under 10 highly homologous variants appeared to be characteristic.

TCRdb called the 5' RACE reads again in MiXCR, with one record for every CDR3 protein. The sample yields hundreds of thousands of distinct CDR3 sequences, 10% to 15% seen once. What was sequenced was blood, either unsorted or a sorted T cell fraction (not recorded which). These TCRs come from a male donor with ankylosing spondylitis.

The sample holds a few counts of this clonotype. V and J are TRBV7-6 and TRBJ2-2; TRBD2 matches 12 bases. Germline V CDR1 and CDR2: SGHVS, FNYEAQ. Trimming at V came to 4 bases and at J to 4 bases, leaving 7 bases not matched to a gene. The CDR3 spans 17 residues. CDR3 in DNA: TGTGCCAGCAGCTATCGACTAGCGGGAGACGTCACCGGGGAGCTGTTTTTT. As protein: CASSYRLAGDVTGELFF. Using reference TRBV7-6 and TRBJ2-2 for the parts outside the CDR3, the full variable domain is GAGVSQSPRYKVTKRGQDVALRCDPISGHVSLYWYRQALGQGPEFLTYFNYEAQQDKSGLPNDRFSAERPEGSISTLTIQRTEQRDSAMYRCASSYRLAGDVTGELFFGEGSRLTVL.

This chain links TRBV5-1 with TRBJ1-1; D remains ambiguous. CDR3 size: 14 residues. Trimming pared 0 bases from V and 6 bases from J, leaving 12 bases between. Germline V CDR1 and CDR2: SGHRS, YFSETQ. The CDR3 spells CASSLGIGNPEAFF. CDR3 nucleotide sequence: TGCGCCAGCAGCTTGGGAATAGGGAATCCTGAAGCTTTCTTT.

The CDR3 reads CASSRRAPPPDTEAFF. The CDR3 DNA reads TGTGCCAGCAGCCGCCGGGCCCCACCCCCGGACACTGAAGCTTTCTTT. The rearrangement joins TRBV7-2 to TRBJ1-1, with unresolved D. Germline V gives CDR1 SGHTA, CDR2 FQGNSA. V lost 5 bases, J lost 3 bases, and 19 bases lay in between. The CDR3 consists of 16 residues.

This clonotype was seen many times. This rearrangement joins TRBV12-3 or TRBV12-4 to TRBJ2-2; no firm D call. The CDR3 sequence is 13 residues long. The V gene lost 8 bases and the J gene lost 7 bases, with 14 bases spanning the gap. In DNA form, the CDR3 reads TGTGCCAGCTGCCGGATGGAGAGCGGGGAGCTGTTTTTT. It specifies CASCRMESGELFF.

The chain joins TRBV7-9 to TRBJ1-4; a weak D match, TRBD1 (5 bases). This CDR3 region has 14 residues. Trimming cost V 3 bases and J 8 bases, with 13 bases left between them. The germline CDR1 and CDR2 sequences are SEHNR and FQNEAQ (reference sequence). Here the CDR3 DNA reads TGTGCCAGCAGCTTGTTGAGGGGTGAGGAAAAACTGTTTTTT. Translation gives CASSLLRGEEKLFF.

In its sample, this clonotype was seen many times. The chain joins TRBV12-3 or TRBV12-4 to TRBJ2-1; D is uncertain. The length of the CDR3 is 13 residues. V was shortened by 2 bases and J by 2 bases, with 4 bases between the two germline ends. CDR3 sequence: CASSLTTYNEQFF. DNA for the CDR3: TGTGCCAGCAGTTTAACTACCTACAATGAGCAGTTCTTC.

This clonotype appeared many times. This chain uses TRBV7-9 with TRBJ2-2, with 7 positions matching TRBD1. V gave up 5 bases and J gave up 3 bases; unmatched junction bases: 6. CDR3 size: 15 residues. Germline V CDR1 and CDR2: SEHNR, FQNEAQ (reference sequence). The CDR3 bases are TGTGCCAGCAGCCTTGGGACAGCTTACACCGGGGAGCTGTTTTTT. Translation gives CASSLGTAYTGELFF.

The J gene is TRBJ2-3, the V gene TRBV20-1; 8 bases agree with TRBD2. This CDR3 spans 12 amino acids. The germline gives CDR1 DFQATT, CDR2 SNEGSKA (reference sequence). Trimming cost V 6 bases and J 5 bases; bases outside gene matches: 4. CDR3 amino acids: CSAKTSGDTQYF. The CDR3 DNA follows: TGCAGTGCCAAAACTAGCGGAGATACGCAGTATTTT.

Many counts were recorded for this clonotype. The gene calls are TRBV4-1 and TRBJ2-3, with 11 positions matching TRBD2. Germline V gene data show CDR1 as MGHRA and CDR2 as YSYEKL. Trimming at V came to 4 bases and at J to 0 bases, leaving 6 bases not matched to a gene. This CDR3 has 17 amino acids. The CDR3 reads CASSRRLAGTSTDTQYF. CDR3 nucleotide sequence: TGCGCCAGCAGCCGCCGACTAGCGGGAACTAGCACAGATACGCAGTATTTT.

The CDR3: CASSLRGGPRFEQFF. CDR3 bases: TGTGCCAGCAGTTTACGGGGAGGGCCTAGGTTTGAGCAGTTCTTC. This sequence joins TRBV28 and TRBJ2-1; 7 nucleotides agree with TRBD2. V was pared by 2 bases and J by 9 bases, with 10 bases of the junction left unmatched. This CDR3 spans 15 amino acids. Germline CDR1 reads MDHEN; CDR2 reads SYDVKM.

The chain couples TRBV20-1 to TRBJ1-3; 9 bases fit TRBD1. The germline gives CDR1 DFQATT, CDR2 SNEGSKA (reference sequence). The CDR3 has 18 residues. V trimming: 2 bases; J trimming: 0 bases; junction bases outside the gene matches: 11. Written as DNA, the CDR3 is TGCAGTGCTAGAAAGATACAGGGGGCCTTGAGCTCTGGAAACACCATATATTTT. Translation gives CSARKIQGALSSGNTIYF.

V and J are TRBV12-3 or TRBV12-4 and TRBJ2-3; 9 bases match TRBD2. The CDR3 has 16 amino acids. The junction had 7 bases not matched to a gene; V was cut back by 5 bases and J by 1 base. DNA of the CDR3: TGTGCCAGCAGTCCCCCCCCTAGCGGGGGCACAGATACGCAGTATTTT. Translating gives CASSPPPSGGTDTQYF.

V is TRBV6-1 and J is TRBJ2-6, with D perhaps matching TRBD1 (5 bases). The CDR3 consists of 18 residues. Germline-derived CDR1 and CDR2 are MNHNS and SASEGT. The V end was cut by 7 bases, the J end by 0 bases, with 19 bases between. The CDR3 DNA reads TGTGCCAGCACCAAGGGCTGGGGCGCCACCTCTGGGGCCAACGTCCTGACTTTC. It yields the protein CASTKGWGATSGANVLTF.

The V call is TRBV20-1, the J call TRBJ2-1; D not certain. V was shortened by 6 bases and J by 7 bases, with 19 bases between the two germline ends. Looked up from germline, CDR1 is DFQATT and CDR2 is SNEGSKA (reference sequence). The length of the CDR3 is 14 residues. DNA for the CDR3: TGCAGTGCATCCCCGGTGGGCTTGTGGAATGAGCAGTTCTTC. Its translation is CSASPVGLWNEQFF.

For the CDR3, the DNA is TGTGCCAGCAGCAAGGGACTAGCGGGAGCATTTGAGCAGTTCTTC. This translates into CASSKGLAGAFEQFF. The chain is built from TRBV7-2 and TRBJ2-1; 14 bases fit TRBD2. With V trimmed by 5 bases and J by 9 bases, 6 bases remained unmatched. CDR3 size: 15 residues. In germline, CDR1 is SGHTA, CDR2 FQGNSA.

V and J are TRBV10-1 and TRBJ2-2, with TRBD2 matching over 8 bases. This CDR3 comprises 15 residues. Losses at the gene ends were 8 bases for V and 4 bases for J; bases not matched to a gene: 9. CDR1 is WNHNN and CDR2 is SYGVQD in the germline V gene (reference sequence). The chain's CDR3 is CASGASGGPTGELFF. The CDR3 DNA reads TGCGCCAGCGGGGCGTCGGGAGGGCCCACCGGGGAGCTGTTTTTT.

This clonotype was recorded once. The junction and the germline gene differ at one end; a read error may be behind it. This chain uses TRBV7-2 with TRBJ2-1; tentatively, D is TRBD2 (6 bases). Germline V CDR1 and CDR2: SGHTA, FQGNSA. CDR3 length: 17 amino acids. CDR3 protein: CASSALGGGSSYNEQIF. The CDR3 DNA reads as TGTGCCAGCAGCGCACTAGGTGGGGGGAGCTCCTACAATGAGCAGATCTTC.

This clonotype showed up just a few times. The CDR3 loop reads CASRLTMFRGGSYNEQFF. The CDR3 nucleotides read TGTGCCAGTAGACTTACCATGTTTAGGGGGGGGTCCTACAATGAGCAGTTCTTC. The gene calls are TRBV11-2 and TRBJ2-1, with D possibly TRBD2 on 7 matching bases. Looked up from germline, CDR1 is SGHAT and CDR2 is FQNNGV. Trimming left V 9 bases short and J 1 base short, with 25 bases between. CDR3 length: 18 residues.

The CDR3 reads CASRINRLGEQFF. DNA of the CDR3: TGTGCCAGCAGAATTAATAGACTTGGTGAGCAGTTCTTC. The V and J genes are TRBV6-1 and TRBJ2-1; no firm D call. This CDR3 has 13 residues. CDR1 and CDR2 from the germline V gene are MNHNS and SASEGT. Trimming removed 6 bases from V and 9 bases from J, with 15 bases in between.

This clonotype was observed at least ten times. In DNA, the CDR3 is TGTGCCAGCAGGCCGGCCCGAAACTATGGCTACACCTTC. Translated, it gives CASRPARNYGYTF. V gene TRBV7-2 combines with J gene TRBJ1-2; D unclear. This CDR3 spans 13 amino acids. V was pared by 6 bases and J by 2 bases, with 10 bases between. In germline, CDR1 is SGHTA, CDR2 FQGNSA.

The sample holds a few counts of this clonotype. This chain joins TRBV28 and TRBJ2-2; D not resolved. CDR3 length: 12 residues. Germline V lookup: CDR1 MDHEN, CDR2 SYDVKM. The V end was cut by 11 bases, the J end by 3 bases, with 10 bases between. The CDR3 region has the DNA TGTGCCTGCACCCGGGACACCGGGGAGCTGTTTTTT. This sequence encodes CACTRDTGELFF.

Many counts were recorded for this clonotype. The V call is TRBV7-9, the J call TRBJ1-1; no clear D. V lost 6 bases to trimming and J lost 7 bases, with 18 bases between them. The CDR3 is 14 residues long. Germline CDR1 and CDR2: SEHNR and FQNEAQ (reference sequence). CDR3 in DNA: TGTGCCAGCAGTCTTCTGGACCGACACCTTGAAGCTTTCTTT. Translating it yields CASSLLDRHLEAFF.

This clonotype came up a few times. The genes are TRBV6-9 and TRBJ2-7; possible D gene TRBD1, 5 bases. V was cut by 2 bases and J by 0 bases, with 11 bases left in between. This CDR3 contains 15 residues. CDR1 and CDR2 from the germline V gene are MNHGY and SVAAGI. CDR3 DNA: TGTGCCAGCAGTTATGTCTCCGACAGCTCCTACGAGCAGTACTTC. Its translation is CASSYVSDSSYEQYF.

The V and J genes are TRBV5-6 and TRBJ2-4; the match to TRBD2 covers 8 bases. The CDR3 is 16 residues long. The ends lost 3 bases at V and 7 bases at J; junction bases unmatched: 12. Germline V gene sequence: CDR1 SGHDT, CDR2 YYEEEE. DNA of the CDR3: TGTGCCAGCAGCTCGACAGTCGCACCGGGGGGGAACATTCAGTACTTC. As protein: CASSSTVAPGGNIQYF.

In its sample, this clonotype was seen a few times. The gene calls are TRBV12-3 or TRBV12-4 and TRBJ2-1; 8 bases agree with TRBD2. CDR3 length: 20 amino acids. J was trimmed by 0 bases and V by 5 bases; bases with no gene match: 18. The CDR3 sequence is CASSQRGGIMGSSSYNEQFF. The CDR3 nucleotides read TGTGCCAGCAGTCAACGGGGGGGTATAATGGGGTCAAGCTCCTACAATGAGCAGTTCTTC.

This chain links TRBV9 with TRBJ2-1; weak D call: TRBD1 (6 bases). The V and J ends lost 3 bases and 6 bases respectively, with 13 bases between them. The CDR3 covers 14 residues. Germline values: CDR1 SGDLS, CDR2 YYNGEE. The CDR3 reads CASSDPGVSNEQFF. CDR3 DNA: TGTGCCAGCAGCGACCCAGGGGTGAGCAATGAGCAGTTCTTC.

The rearrangement uses TRBV6-2 or TRBV6-3 and TRBJ2-3; D is undetermined. In germline, CDR1 is MNHEY, CDR2 SVGEGT. The CDR3 runs 14 residues. Trimming stripped 2 bases from V and 0 bases from J, with 6 bases between. The CDR3 sequence is CASSYDISTDTQYF. Written as DNA, the CDR3 is TGTGCCAGCAGTTACGACATAAGCACAGATACGCAGTATTTT.

On this clonotype itself: Relative to the germline gene, one junction end is altered; a read error may explain this. The rearrangement joins TRBV5-1 to TRBJ1-1; perhaps TRBD1 as D (5 bases). There are 13 residues in the CDR3. CDR1 SGHRS and CDR2 YFSETQ come from the germline V gene. CDR3: CASGFTGLDEAFF. The CDR3 DNA sequence: TGCGCCAGCGGCTTTACAGGCCTAGATGAAGCTTTCTTT.

Concerning this clonotype itself: Here the CDR3 omits its conserved ending phenylalanine or tryptophan, so a read error is the likely source. The V and J genes are TRBV5-1 and TRBJ2-7; D gene ambiguous. V was cut by 1 base and J by 0 bases, with 11 bases left in between. The length of the CDR3 is 15 residues. The V gene's germline CDR1 is SGHRS and CDR2 YFSETQ. The CDR3 sequence is CASSLMRTDSYEQYC. The CDR3 DNA reads as TGCGCCAGCAGCTTGATGAGGACGGACTCCTACGAGCAGTACTGC.

The V call is TRBV5-1, the J call TRBJ1-6; possible D gene TRBD1, 5 bases. CDR1 is SGHRS and CDR2 is YFSETQ in the germline V gene. V was clipped by 4 bases and J by 6 bases, with 14 bases between them. The CDR3 sequence is 15 residues long. The CDR3 nucleotides read TGCGCCAGCAGCGCCCGAGGGGACGGTAATTCACCCCTCCACTTT. Its translation: CASSARGDGNSPLHF. Looking up the rest from reference TRBV5-1 and TRBJ1-6 gives the full variable domain: KAGVTQTPRYLIKTRGQQVTLSCSPISGHRSVSWYQQTPGQGLQFLFEYFSETQRNKGNFPGRFSGRQFSNSRSEMNVSTLELGDSALYLCASSARGDGNSPLHFGNGTRLTVT.

V is TRBV20-1 and J is TRBJ1-4; D may be TRBD1 (5 bases). Trimming took off 6 bases at V and 7 bases at J, with 21 bases between the two ends. Germline CDR1 reads DFQATT; CDR2 reads SNEGSKA (reference sequence). CDR3 length: 15 residues. For the CDR3, the DNA is TGCAGTGCGGCAAGGGGCGCACTTTACGCTGAAAAACTGTTTTTT. Amino acids: CSAARGALYAEKLFF.

The chain links TRBV5-1 to TRBJ2-5; TRBD2 aligns across 11 bases. Germline V gene lookup returns CDR1 SGHRS and CDR2 YFSETQ. J gave up 2 bases and V 7 bases, and 7 bases lay outside the gene matches. The CDR3 is 15 amino acids. This CDR3 reads CASRRTSGLQETQYF. As DNA, the CDR3 is TGCGCCAGCCGGAGGACTAGCGGGTTACAAGAGACCCAGTACTTC.